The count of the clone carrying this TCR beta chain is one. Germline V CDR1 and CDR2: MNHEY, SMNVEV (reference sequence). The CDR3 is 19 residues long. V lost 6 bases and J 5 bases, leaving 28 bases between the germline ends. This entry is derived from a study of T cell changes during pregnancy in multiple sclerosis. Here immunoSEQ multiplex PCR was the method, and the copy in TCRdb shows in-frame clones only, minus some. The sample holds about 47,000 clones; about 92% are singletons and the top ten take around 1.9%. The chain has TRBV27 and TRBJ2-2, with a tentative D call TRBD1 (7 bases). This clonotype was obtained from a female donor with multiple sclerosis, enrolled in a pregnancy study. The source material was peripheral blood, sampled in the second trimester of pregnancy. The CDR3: CASRSTRLDREDGTGELFF. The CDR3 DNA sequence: TGTGCCAGCAGATCAACAAGACTAGACAGGGAAGATGGGACCGGGGAGCTGTTTTTT.